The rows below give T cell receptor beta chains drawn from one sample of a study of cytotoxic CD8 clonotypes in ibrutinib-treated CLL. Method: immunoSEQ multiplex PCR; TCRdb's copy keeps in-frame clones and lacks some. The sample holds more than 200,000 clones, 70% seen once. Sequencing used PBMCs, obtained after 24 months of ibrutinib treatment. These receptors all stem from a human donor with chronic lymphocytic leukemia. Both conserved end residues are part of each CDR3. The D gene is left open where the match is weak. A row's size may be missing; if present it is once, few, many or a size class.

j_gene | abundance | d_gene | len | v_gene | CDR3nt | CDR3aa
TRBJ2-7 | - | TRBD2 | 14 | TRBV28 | TGTGCCAGCATACGACTAGCGGGCCCCCTCGAGCAGTACTTC | CASIRLAGPLEQYF
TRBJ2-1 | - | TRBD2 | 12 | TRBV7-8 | TGTGCCAGCAGCTCAACTAGCGATGAGCAGTTCTTC | CASSSTSDEQFF
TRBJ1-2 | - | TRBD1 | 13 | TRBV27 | TGTGCCAGCAGGGGACAGCTTAACTATGGCTACACCTTC | CASRGQLNYGYTF
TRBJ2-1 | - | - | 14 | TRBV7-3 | TGTGCCAGCAGCAGGGGAAGCTCCTACAATGAGCAGTTCTTC | CASSRGSSYNEQFF
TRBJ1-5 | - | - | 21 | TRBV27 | TGTGCCAGCAGTTTATCTTTTAGGCCCTTCAATCAGGCGAAGGGGGATCAGCCCCAGCATTTT | CASSLSFRPFNQAKGDQPQHF
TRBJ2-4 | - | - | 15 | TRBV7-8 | TGTGCCAGCAGCTTAATGGGGGTAGCCAAAAACATTCAGTACTTC | CASSLMGVAKNIQYF
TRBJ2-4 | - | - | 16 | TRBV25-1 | TGTGCCAGCAGTCCGACCAGGGGAAAGGCCAAAAACATTCAGTACTTC | CASSPTRGKAKNIQYF
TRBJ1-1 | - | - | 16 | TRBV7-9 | TGTGCCAGCAGCTCTACCCGAACAAGGGGATCTGCTGAAGCTTTCTTT | CASSSTRTRGSAEAFF
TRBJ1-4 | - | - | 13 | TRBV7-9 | TGTGCCAGCAGCTCTTGGACTTCAGAAAAACTGTTTTTT | CASSSWTSEKLFF
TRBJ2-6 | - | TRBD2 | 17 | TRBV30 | TGTGCCTCGACCAGGACTAGCGGTAGCTCTGGGGCCAACGTCCTGACTTTC | CASTRTSGSSGANVLTF
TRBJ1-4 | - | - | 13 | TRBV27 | TGTGCCAGCAGTAGCCCTTTTGGGGAAAAACTGTTTTTT | CASSSPFGEKLFF
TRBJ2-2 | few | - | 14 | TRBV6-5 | TGTGCCAGCACACAGCAGCCTCAAACCGGGGAGCTGTTTTTT | CASTQQPQTGELFF
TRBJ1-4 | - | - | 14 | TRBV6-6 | TGTGCCAGCAGGACTTTGCAGCATAATGAAAAACTGTTTTTT | CASRTLQHNEKLFF
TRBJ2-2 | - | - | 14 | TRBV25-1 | TGTGCCAGCAGTGAATATCGGTGGACCGGGGAGCTGTTTTTT | CASSEYRWTGELFF
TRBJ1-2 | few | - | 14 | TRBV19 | TGTGCCAGTAGTATAGATCTTTCGGGCTATGGCTACACCTTC | CASSIDLSGYGYTF
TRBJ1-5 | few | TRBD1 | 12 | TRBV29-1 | TGCAGCGTCTCTGGACAGGTCGGGCCCCAGCATTTT | CSVSGQVGPQHF
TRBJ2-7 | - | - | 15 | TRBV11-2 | TGTGCCAGCAGCTTAGGGCCAGCGAGCTCCTACGAGCAGTACTTC | CASSLGPASSYEQYF
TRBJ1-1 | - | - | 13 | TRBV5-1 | TGCGCCAGCAGCTTGGAGCTTAACACTGAAGCTTTCTTT | CASSLELNTEAFF
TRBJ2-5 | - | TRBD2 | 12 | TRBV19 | TGTGCCAGCTCGGGAGGAGGAGAGACCCAGTACTTC | CASSGGGETQYF
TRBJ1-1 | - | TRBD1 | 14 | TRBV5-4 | TGTGCCAGCAGCCCGGGACAGGGAGTTGCTGAAGCTTTCTTT | CASSPGQGVAEAFF
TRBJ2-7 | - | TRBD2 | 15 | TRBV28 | TGTGCCAGCAGTTTAGGGACTAGCGGTCCCTACGAGCAGTACTTC | CASSLGTSGPYEQYF
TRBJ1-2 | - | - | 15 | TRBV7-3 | TGTGCCAGCAGCCCGACGCCGACAGCTAACTATGGCTACACCTTC | CASSPTPTANYGYTF
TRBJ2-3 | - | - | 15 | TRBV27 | TGTGCCAGCAGGCTCGGAATGGACTTCACAGATACGCAGTATTTT | CASRLGMDFTDTQYF
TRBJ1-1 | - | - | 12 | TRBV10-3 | TGTGCCATCGGGCGAGATGACAGAGAAGCTTTCTTT | CAIGRDDREAFF
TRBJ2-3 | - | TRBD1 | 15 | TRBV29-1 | TGCAGCGCCCAGGGACAGGGTTTTGGTACAGATACGCAGTATTTT | CSAQGQGFGTDTQYF
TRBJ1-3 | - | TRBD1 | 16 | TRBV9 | TGTGCCAGCAGCGTCACACCGGGACAGATCGGAAACACCATATATTTT | CASSVTPGQIGNTIYF
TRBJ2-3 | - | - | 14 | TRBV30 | TGTGCCTGGAGTGGGGGAGATATTCAAGATACGCAGTATTTT | CAWSGGDIQDTQYF
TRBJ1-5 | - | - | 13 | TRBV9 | TGTGCCAGCAGCTACCCGGCAAATCAGCCCCAGCATTTT | CASSYPANQPQHF